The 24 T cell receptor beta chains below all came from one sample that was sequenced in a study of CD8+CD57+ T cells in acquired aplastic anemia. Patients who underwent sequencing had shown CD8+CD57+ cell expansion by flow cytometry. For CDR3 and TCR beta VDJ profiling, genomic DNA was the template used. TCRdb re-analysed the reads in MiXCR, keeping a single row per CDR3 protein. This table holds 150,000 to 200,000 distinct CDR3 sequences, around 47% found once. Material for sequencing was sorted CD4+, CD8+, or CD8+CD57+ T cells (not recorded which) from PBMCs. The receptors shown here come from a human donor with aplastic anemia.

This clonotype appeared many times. CDR3 residues: CSVRQGGSYEQYF. Written as DNA, the CDR3 is TGCAGCGTTCGGCAGGGCGGCTCCTACGAGCAGTACTTC. The rearrangement uses TRBV29-1 and TRBJ2-7; D might be TRBD1 (5 bases). Between the trimmed V and J ends, which lost 5 bases and 0 bases, there was a span of 11 bases. CDR3 length: 13 residues. CDR1 and CDR2 (germline): SQVTM, ANQGSEA.

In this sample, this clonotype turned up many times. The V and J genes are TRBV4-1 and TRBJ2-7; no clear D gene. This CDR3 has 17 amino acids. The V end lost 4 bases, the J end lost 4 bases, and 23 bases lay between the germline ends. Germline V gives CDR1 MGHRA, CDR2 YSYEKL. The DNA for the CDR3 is TGCGCCAGCAGCCCGCATGCTAGTTCCCCCTTAATATACGAGCAGTACTTC. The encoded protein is CASSPHASSPLIYEQYF.

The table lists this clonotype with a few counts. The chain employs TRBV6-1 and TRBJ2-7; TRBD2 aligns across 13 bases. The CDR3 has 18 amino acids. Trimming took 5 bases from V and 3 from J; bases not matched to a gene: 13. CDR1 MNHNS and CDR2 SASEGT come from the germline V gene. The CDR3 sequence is CASSPHKGLAGVGYEQYF. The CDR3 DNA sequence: TGTGCCAGCAGTCCCCACAAAGGACTAGCGGGAGTTGGCTACGAGCAGTACTTC.

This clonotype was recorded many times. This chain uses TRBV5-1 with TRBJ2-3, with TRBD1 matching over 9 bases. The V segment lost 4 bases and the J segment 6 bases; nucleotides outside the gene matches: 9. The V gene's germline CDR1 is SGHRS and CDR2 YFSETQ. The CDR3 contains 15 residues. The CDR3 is CASSSGTGLSDTQYF. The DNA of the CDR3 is TGCGCCAGCAGCAGCGGGACAGGGCTTTCCGATACGCAGTATTTT.

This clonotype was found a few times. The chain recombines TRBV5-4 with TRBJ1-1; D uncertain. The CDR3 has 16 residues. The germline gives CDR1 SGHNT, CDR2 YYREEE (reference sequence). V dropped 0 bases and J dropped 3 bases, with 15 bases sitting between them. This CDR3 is CASSLAGGVLDTEAFF. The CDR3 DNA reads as TGTGCCAGCAGCTTGGCCGGTGGGGTTCTCGACACTGAAGCTTTCTTT.

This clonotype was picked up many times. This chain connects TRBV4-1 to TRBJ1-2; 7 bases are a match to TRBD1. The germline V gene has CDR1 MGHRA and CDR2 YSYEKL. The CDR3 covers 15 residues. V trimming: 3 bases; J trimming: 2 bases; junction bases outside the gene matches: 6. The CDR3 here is CASSHSSQGNYGYTF. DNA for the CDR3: TGCGCCAGCAGCCACAGTTCACAGGGGAACTATGGCTACACCTTC.

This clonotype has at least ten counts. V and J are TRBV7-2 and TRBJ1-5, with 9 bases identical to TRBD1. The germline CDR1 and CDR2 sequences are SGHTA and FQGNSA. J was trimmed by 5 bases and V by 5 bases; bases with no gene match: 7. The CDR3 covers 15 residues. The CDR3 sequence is CASSHGGQGHQPQHF. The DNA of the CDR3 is TGTGCCAGCAGCCACGGGGGACAGGGCCATCAGCCCCAGCATTTT.

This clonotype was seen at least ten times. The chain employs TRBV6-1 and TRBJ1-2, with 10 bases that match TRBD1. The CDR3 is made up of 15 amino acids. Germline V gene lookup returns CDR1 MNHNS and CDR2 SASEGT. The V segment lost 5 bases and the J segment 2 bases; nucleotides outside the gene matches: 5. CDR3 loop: CASSPDRGINYGYTF. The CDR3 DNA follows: TGTGCCAGCAGTCCGGACAGGGGGATAAACTATGGCTACACCTTC.

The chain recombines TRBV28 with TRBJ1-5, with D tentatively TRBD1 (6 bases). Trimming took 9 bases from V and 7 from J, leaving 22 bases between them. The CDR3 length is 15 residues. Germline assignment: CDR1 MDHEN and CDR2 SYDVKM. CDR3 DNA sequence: TGTGCCAGTAATTACCGCCAGGGGATGAGGCAGCCCCAGCATTTT. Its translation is CASNYRQGMRQPQHF. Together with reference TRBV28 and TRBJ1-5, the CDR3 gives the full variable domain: DVKVTQSSRYLVKRTGEKVFLECVQDMDHENMFWYRQDPGLGLRLIYFSYDVKMKEKGDIPEGYSVSREKKERFSLILESASTNQTSMYLCASNYRQGMRQPQHFGDGTRLSIL.

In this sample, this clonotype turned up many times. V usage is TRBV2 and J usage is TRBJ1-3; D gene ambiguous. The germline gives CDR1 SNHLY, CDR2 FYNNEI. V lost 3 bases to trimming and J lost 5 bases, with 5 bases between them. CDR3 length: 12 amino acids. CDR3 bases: TGTGCCAGCAGTGATGGAAGAAACACCATATATTTT. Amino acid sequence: CASSDGRNTIYF.

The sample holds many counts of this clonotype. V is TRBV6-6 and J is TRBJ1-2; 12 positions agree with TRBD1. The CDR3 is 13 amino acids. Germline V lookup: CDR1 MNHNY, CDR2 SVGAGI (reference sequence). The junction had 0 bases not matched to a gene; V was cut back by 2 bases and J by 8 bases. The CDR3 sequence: CASSYGTGGGYTF. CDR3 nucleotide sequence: TGTGCCAGCAGTTACGGGACAGGGGGCGGCTACACCTTC.

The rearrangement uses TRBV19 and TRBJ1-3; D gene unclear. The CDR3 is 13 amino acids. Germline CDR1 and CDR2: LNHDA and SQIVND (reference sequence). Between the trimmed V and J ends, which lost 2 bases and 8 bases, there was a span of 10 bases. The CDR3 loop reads CASSISAGDTIYF. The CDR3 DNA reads TGTGCCAGTAGTATAAGCGCTGGGGACACCATATATTTT.

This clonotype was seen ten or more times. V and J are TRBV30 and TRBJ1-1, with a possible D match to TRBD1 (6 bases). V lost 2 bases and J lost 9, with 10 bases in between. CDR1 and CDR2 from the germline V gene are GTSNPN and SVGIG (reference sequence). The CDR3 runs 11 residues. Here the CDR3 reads CAWSQGGKAFF. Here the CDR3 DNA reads TGTGCCTGGAGTCAAGGGGGGAAAGCTTTCTTT.

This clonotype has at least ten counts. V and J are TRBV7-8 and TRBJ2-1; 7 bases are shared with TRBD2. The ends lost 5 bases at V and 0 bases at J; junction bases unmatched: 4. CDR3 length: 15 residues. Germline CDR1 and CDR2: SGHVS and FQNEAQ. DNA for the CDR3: TGTGCCAGCAGCCCTTGGGACTACTCCTACAATGAGCAGTTCTTC. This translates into CASSPWDYSYNEQFF.

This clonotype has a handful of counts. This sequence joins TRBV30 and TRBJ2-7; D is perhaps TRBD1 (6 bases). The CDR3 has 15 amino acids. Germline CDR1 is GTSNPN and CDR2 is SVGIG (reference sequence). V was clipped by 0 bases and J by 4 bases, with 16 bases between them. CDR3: CAWSVPAGAPYEQYF. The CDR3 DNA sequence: TGTGCCTGGAGTGTACCGGCAGGGGCGCCGTACGAGCAGTACTTC.

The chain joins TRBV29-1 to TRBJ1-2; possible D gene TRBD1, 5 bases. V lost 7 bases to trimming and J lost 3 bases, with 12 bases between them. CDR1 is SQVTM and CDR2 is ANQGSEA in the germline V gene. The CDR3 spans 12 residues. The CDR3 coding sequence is TGCAGCGCCAGGGAAGTCGACTATGGCTACACCTTC. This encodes CSAREVDYGYTF.

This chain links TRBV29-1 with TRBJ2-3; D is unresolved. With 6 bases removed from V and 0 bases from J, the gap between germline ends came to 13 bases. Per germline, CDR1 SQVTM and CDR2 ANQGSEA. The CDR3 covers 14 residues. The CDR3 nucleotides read TGCAGCGTCAATAGGATGGACAGCACAGATACGCAGTATTTT. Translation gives CSVNRMDSTDTQYF.

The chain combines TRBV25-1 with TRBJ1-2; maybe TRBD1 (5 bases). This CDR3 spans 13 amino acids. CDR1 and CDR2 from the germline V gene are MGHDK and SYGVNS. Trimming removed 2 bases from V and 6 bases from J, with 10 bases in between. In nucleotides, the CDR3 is TGTGCCAGCAGTGAAGCCATGGGGGATGGCTACACCTTC. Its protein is CASSEAMGDGYTF.

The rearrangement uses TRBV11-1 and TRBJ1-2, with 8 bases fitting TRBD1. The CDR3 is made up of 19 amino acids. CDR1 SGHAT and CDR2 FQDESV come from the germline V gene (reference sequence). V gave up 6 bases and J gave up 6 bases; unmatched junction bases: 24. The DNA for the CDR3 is TGTGCCAGCAGGTGGGCTCGGACAGGGATTACTAACCCTCATGATGGCTACACCTTC. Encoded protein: CASRWARTGITNPHDGYTF.

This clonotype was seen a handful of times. The CDR3 sequence is CASSSQIAGGSLGQETQYF. CDR3 nucleotide sequence: TGCGCCAGCAGCTCGCAAATAGCGGGAGGTTCCCTCGGGCAAGAGACCCAGTACTTC. V and J are TRBV5-1 and TRBJ2-5; the match to TRBD2 covers 10 bases. From germline, CDR1 is SGHRS and CDR2 YFSETQ. V was pared by 3 bases and J by 2 bases, with 16 bases of the junction left unmatched. The CDR3 consists of 19 residues.

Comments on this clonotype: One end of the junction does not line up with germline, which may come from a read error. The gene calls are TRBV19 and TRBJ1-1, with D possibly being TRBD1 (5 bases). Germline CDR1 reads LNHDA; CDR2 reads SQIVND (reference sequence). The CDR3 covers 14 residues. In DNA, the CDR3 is TGTGCCAGCAGTATAGGGACTAGTACCACTGAAGCTTTCTTT. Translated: CASSIGTSTTEAFF. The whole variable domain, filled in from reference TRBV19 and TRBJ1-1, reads DGGITQSPKYLFRKEGQNVTLSCEQNLNHDAMYWYRQDPGQGLRLIYYSQIVNDFQKGDIAEGYSVSREKKESFPLTVTSAQKNPTAFYLCASSIGTSTTEAFFGQGTRLTVV.

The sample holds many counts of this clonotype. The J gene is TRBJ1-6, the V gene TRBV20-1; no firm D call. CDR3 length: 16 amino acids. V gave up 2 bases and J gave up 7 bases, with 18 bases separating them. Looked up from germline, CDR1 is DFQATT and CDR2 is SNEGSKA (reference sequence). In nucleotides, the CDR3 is TGCAGTGCTAGAATCCGGGGAGGGTCCGGGAATTCACCCCTCCACTTT. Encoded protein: CSARIRGGSGNSPLHF.

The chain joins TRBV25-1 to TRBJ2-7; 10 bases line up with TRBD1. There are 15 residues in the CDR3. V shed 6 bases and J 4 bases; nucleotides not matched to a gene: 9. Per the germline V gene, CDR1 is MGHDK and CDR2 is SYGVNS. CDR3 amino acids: CASSVDLGQGYEQYF. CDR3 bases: TGTGCCAGCAGCGTAGACCTGGGACAGGGGTACGAGCAGTACTTC.

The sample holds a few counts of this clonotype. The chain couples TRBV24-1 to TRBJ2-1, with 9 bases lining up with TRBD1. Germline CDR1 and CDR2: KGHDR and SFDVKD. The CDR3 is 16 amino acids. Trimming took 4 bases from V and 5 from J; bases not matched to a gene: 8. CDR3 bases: TGTGCCACCAGTGACCGGGACAGGGTGGCGCACAATGAGCAGTTCTTC. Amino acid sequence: CATSDRDRVAHNEQFF.